The T cell receptor (beta chain) under discussion was sequenced for a study of cytomegalovirus exposure and HLA in healthy donors. With respect to this clone: Its target is not known.

Study-level findings and limits: As a later analysis showed, several of the most significant clusters appeared to be linked to common viral pathogens. TRBV6-2, TRBV6-3 and other indistinguishable V segments were excluded. DRB1 had the most TCR associations and HLA-C the fewest, a later analysis found, with rates varying by HLA locus.

The germline V and J ends were trimmed by 4 bases and 6 bases, with 13 bases remaining between them. Per the germline V gene, CDR1 is SGHVS and CDR2 is FQNEAQ. This CDR3 contains 15 residues. Primers: 60 Vbeta forward and 13 Jbeta reverse. Sequencing was performed with immunoSEQ multiplex PCR; in TCRdb, only in-frame clones are kept and a portion is missing. This repertoire shows more than 100,000 clones, under 75% found once; its top ten account for roughly 2.5%. The V call is TRBV7-8, the J call TRBJ1-6, with D hard to call. The TCR comes from a woman between 40 and 50 years old in good health and CMV-seronegative. Input material: PBMCs. CDR3 residues: CASSSMGGTNSPLHF. CDR3 nucleotide sequence: TGTGCCAGCAGCTCGATGGGAGGCACTAATTCACCCCTCCACTTT.